This T cell receptor beta chain appears in the sequencing data of a study of identifying expanded T cells in peripheral blood. Findings of the study overall: Technical replicates showed about 1.1 changed clones; around 2 weeks roughly 16; four weeks 19.

The ends were cut back, 1 base at V and 6 bases at J, with 8 bases in the middle. Looked up from germline, CDR1 is SGDLS and CDR2 is YYNGEE. The CDR3 runs 13 residues. Healthy donors had no documented immune events, such as infections, while sampled. Sequenced by immunoSEQ multiplex PCR; TCRdb stores in-frame clones only, minus some. The table includes under 95,000 clones, 70% to 90% detected once. Details on this clone: Its antigen is not known.

The sample consisted of blood. The receptor was isolated from a person aged 18-69 years in good health. The V and J genes are TRBV9 and TRBJ1-5; D is ambiguous. CDR3 amino acids: CASSVTGSQPQHF. CDR3 DNA sequence: TGTGCCAGCAGCGTAACGGGAAGTCAGCCCCAGCATTTT.